The rows below give T cell receptor beta chains drawn from one sample of a study of T cell repertoires in cytomegalovirus infection. These receptors' targets are unknown. TCRdb re-called the reads through MiXCR, storing one row per CDR3 protein. The table records approximately 83,000 distinct CDR3 sequences, about 24% of them present only once. Sequencing was performed on CD8+ T cells from cultured PBMCs, taken from culture after CMV antigen stimulation. These receptors came from a human donor in good health (CMV status not recorded). Some clones in this sample may be carry-over from other donors' samples. Both conserved end residues are part of each CDR3. Each record gives: V gene, J gene, D gene, clone size, CDR3 protein, CDR3 DNA. The D gene is left open where the match is weak. A row's size may be missing; if present it is once, few, many or a size class.

TRBV20-1	TRBJ1-2	-	-	CSARSFGYTF	TGCAGTGCTAGATCTTTCGGGTACACCTTC
TRBV7-8	TRBJ2-2	-	few	CASALAPNTGELFF	TGTGCCAGCGCACTAGCTCCGAACACCGGGGAGCTGTTTTTT
TRBV7-9	TRBJ2-7	-	many	CASSLTAAFYEQYF	TGTGCCAGCAGCTTAACCGCGGCCTTCTACGAGCAGTACTTC
TRBV7-9	TRBJ1-6	-	-	CASSLEGRTAYSPLHF	TGTGCCAGCAGCTTAGAAGGAAGGACTGCCTATTCACCCCTCCACTTT
TRBV7-8	TRBJ2-5	-	many	CASSPRRGEETQYF	TGTGCCAGCAGCCCTCGAAGGGGGGAAGAGACCCAGTACTTC
TRBV9	TRBJ2-5	TRBD2	-	CASSPSLAGQETQYF	TGTGCCAGCAGCCCCTCCCTAGCGGGCCAAGAGACCCAGTACTTC
TRBV11-1	TRBJ1-1	TRBD1	few	CASSSTGDYEAFF	TGTGCCAGCAGCTCCACAGGGGACTATGAAGCTTTCTTT
TRBV27	TRBJ2-1	TRBD2	-	CANSFRGRGNEQFF	TGTGCCAACAGTTTTCGCGGGAGGGGAAATGAGCAGTTCTTC
TRBV11-2	TRBJ2-2	-	many	CASSRPGHLNTGELFF	TGTGCCAGCAGCCGTCCGGGACACCTGAACACCGGGGAGCTGTTTTTT
TRBV5-1	TRBJ2-3	-	-	CASSVDRTYTDTQYF	TGCGCCAGCAGCGTGGACAGAACCTACACAGATACGCAGTATTTT
TRBV28	TRBJ2-7	TRBD1	-	CASSSGQSLERGQYF	TGTGCCAGCAGTTCGGGACAGAGTCTCGAACGGGGGCAGTACTTC
TRBV7-8	TRBJ1-5	TRBD1	many	CASSLGAGTGRFSNQPQHF	TGTGCCAGCAGCTTAGGAGCGGGGACAGGGAGGTTTAGCAATCAGCCCCAGCATTTT
TRBV7-9	TRBJ2-1	TRBD1	few	CASSHDRAGQFF	TGTGCCAGCAGCCATGACAGGGCAGGGCAGTTCTTC
TRBV4-3	TRBJ2-2	-	-	CASSQVVTGSSSGELFF	TGCGCCAGCAGCCAAGTTGTGACCGGGAGCAGCTCCGGGGAGCTGTTTTTT
TRBV30	TRBJ2-3	TRBD2	-	CAWIGLAGVDTQYF	TGTGCCTGGATCGGACTAGCGGGTGTGGATACGCAGTATTTT
TRBV30	TRBJ2-1	TRBD2	few	CAWSVGAGGNNEQFF	TGTGCCTGGAGTGTTGGAGCGGGAGGGAACAATGAGCAGTTCTTC
TRBV4-2	TRBJ2-5	-	-	CASSHRQEEETQYF	TGTGCCAGCAGCCATCGACAGGAGGAGGAGACCCAGTACTTC
TRBV27	TRBJ1-2	-	-	CASSSRGRSEGYTF	TGTGCCAGCAGTTCACGGGGGCGCTCGGAAGGCTACACCTTC
TRBV4-3	TRBJ2-3	TRBD2	many	CASSLSGGLNTDTQYF	TGCGCCAGCAGCCTTAGCGGGGGGCTTAATACAGATACGCAGTATTTT
TRBV20-1	TRBJ2-5	-	-	CSARVQETQYF	TGCAGTGCTAGGGTCCAAGAGACCCAGTACTTC
TRBV19	TRBJ1-2	-	-	CASSIDLSGGYTF	TGTGCCAGTAGTATAGATCTGAGCGGGGGCTACACCTTC
TRBV10-3	TRBJ1-2	TRBD1	few	CATPVQGASYGYTF	TGTGCCACCCCAGTTCAGGGGGCGAGCTATGGCTACACCTTC
TRBV30	TRBJ1-5	-	few	CAWNSGNNQPQHF	TGTGCCTGGAATTCCGGAAACAATCAGCCCCAGCATTTT
TRBV19	TRBJ2-1	-	-	CASSQDTFEQFF	TGTGCCAGTAGTCAAGACACCTTCGAGCAGTTCTTC
TRBV14	TRBJ1-6	-	few	CASREHNNSPLHF	TGTGCCAGCCGGGAACATAATAATTCACCCCTCCACTTT
TRBV6-6	TRBJ1-4	-	few	CASSTGVGLFF	TGTGCCAGCAGTACGGGGGTGGGGCTGTTTTTT
TRBV6-1	TRBJ1-6	-	-	CASSTSTGLENSPLHF	-